This T cell receptor (beta chain) derives from a study of cytomegalovirus exposure and HLA in healthy donors. Study findings and constraints: Reportedly, diagnosis of cytomegalovirus status by the classifier showed high specificity and sensitivity. Investigators reported 150 to 200 TCR beta chains as tied to cytomegalovirus. Under in vitro conditions, a few CMV-associated chains were confirmed as specific for CMV antigens.

After removal of 0 bases from V and 8 bases from J, the junction contained 1 base not matched to a gene. The V gene's germline CDR1 is SGHKS and CDR2 YYEKEE (reference sequence). The CDR3 loop spans 13 amino acids. The PCR used 60 Vbeta and 13 Jbeta primers. Only in-frame clones appear in the TCRdb table, and some are missing; sequencing was by immunoSEQ multiplex PCR. The table has roughly 150,000 clones, 75% to 90% seen once. A word on this clone: Its antigen is unknown.

Input material: PBMCs. This TCR came from a boy aged 2 to 10 in good health and CMV-seronegative. The rearrangement uses TRBV5-5 and TRBJ2-1, with 8 bases matching TRBD2. The CDR3 coding sequence is TGTGCCAGCAGCTTGGCTAGCGGGTATGAGCAGTTCTTC. Translating it yields CASSLASGYEQFF.